This section outlines one TCR beta chain sequence together with its context. The antigen is not known. Germline loops: CDR1 SGHTA, CDR2 FQGNSA. With 5 bases removed from V and 10 bases from J, the gap between germline ends came to 17 bases. This CDR3 spans 13 amino acids. The data derive from a study of shared clonotypes between healthy human individuals. Whole-study context: CD8 memory received one plate per donor, CD8 naive two, CD4 memory three and CD4 naive three.

General observations from the study: Depth of sequencing was expected to influence donor clonotype sharing. Sharing across a few donors was seen in 4% to 6.5% of naive CD4 clonotypes.

Evenly divided among several immunoSEQ plates was the genomic DNA of each subset. Profiled with immunoSEQ multiplex PCR; TCRdb holds only in-frame clones, not every one. The repertoire has over a million clones, roughly 96% of them found once; the top ten carry more than 0.9%. Sequencing used naive CD4+ T cells sorted from blood. As to subset: CD45RA+ positively selected. The sequence came from a man aged 25 to 40 in good health. The chain employs TRBV7-2 and TRBJ1-1; D not certain. As DNA, the CDR3 is TGTGCCAGCAGCCCACCCGGAGGTCTTGGAGCTTTCTTT. It codes for CASSPPGGLGAFF.